The present entry profiles one TCR beta chain with its context. Trimming removed 8 bases from V and 12 bases from J; junction bases left unmatched: 18. The CDR3 totals 15 residues. Germline loops: CDR1 SGHAT, CDR2 FQNNGV. This sample is drawn from a study of blood T cell repertoires in COVID-19. Sequencing was performed with immunoSEQ multiplex PCR; in TCRdb, only in-frame clones are kept and a portion is missing. Here the sample spans around 130,000 clones, about four fifths being singletons. This clonotype was sampled from a man aged 55 to 69 with active or convalescent COVID-19. Sequencing was done on a sample of peripheral blood. The rearrangement links TRBV11-2 to TRBJ2-1; TRBD1 matches at 8 bases. The CDR3 DNA reads as TGTGCCAGCGGGCAGGATCGGACAGGGAATTCTGTGCAGTTCTTC. It is translated as CASGQDRTGNSVQFF.